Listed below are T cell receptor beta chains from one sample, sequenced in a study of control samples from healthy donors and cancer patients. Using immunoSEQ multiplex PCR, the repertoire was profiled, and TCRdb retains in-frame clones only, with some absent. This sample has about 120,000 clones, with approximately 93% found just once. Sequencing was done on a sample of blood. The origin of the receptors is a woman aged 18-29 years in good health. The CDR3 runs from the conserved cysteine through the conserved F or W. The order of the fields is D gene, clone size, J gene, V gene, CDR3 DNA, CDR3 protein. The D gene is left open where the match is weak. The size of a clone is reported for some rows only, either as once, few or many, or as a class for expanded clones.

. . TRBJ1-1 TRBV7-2 TGTGCCAGCAGATTGGGACATACGGACACTGAAGCTTTCTTT CASRLGHTDTEAFF
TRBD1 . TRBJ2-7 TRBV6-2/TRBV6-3 TGTGCCAGCAGTTACCGCGACAGGGTCCCCTCCTACGAGCAGTACTTC CASSYRDRVPSYEQYF
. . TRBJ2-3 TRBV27 TGTGCCAGCGCCCCCAACGATACGCAGTATTTT CASAPNDTQYF
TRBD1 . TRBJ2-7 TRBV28 TGTGCCAGCAGTTTAAACAGGGGATACGAGCAGTACTTC CASSLNRGYEQYF
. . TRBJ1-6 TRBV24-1 TGTGCCACACCATCCCGGTCCTATAATTCACCCCTCCACTTT CATPSRSYNSPLHF
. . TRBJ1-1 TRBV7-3 TGTGCCAGCAGCTTAGTGGTAACGGATGAAGCTTTCTTT CASSLVVTDEAFF
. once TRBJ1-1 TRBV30 TGTGCCTGGAGTAGGGCCTCATCTGAAGCTTTCTTT CAWSRASSEAFF
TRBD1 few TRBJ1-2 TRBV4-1 TGCGCCAGCAGCCAAGACAGGGGGGCGTCTAACTATGGCTACACCTTC CASSQDRGASNYGYTF
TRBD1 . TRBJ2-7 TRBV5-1 TGCGCCAGCAGCTTGCTGGGACAGAAAGCCTACGAGCAGTACTTC CASSLLGQKAYEQYF
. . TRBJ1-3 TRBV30 TGTGCCTGGAGTGTGGGAGGGGCGAAGAGCTCTGGAAACACCATATATTTT CAWSVGGAKSSGNTIYF
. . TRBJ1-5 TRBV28 TGTGCCAGCAGTTTAGTGGGGAAAAAAAGGGGTTATAGCAATCAGCCCCAGCATTTT CASSLVGKKRGYSNQPQHF
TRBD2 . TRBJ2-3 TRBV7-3 TGTGCCAGCAGTCGGAGCGGGGGAAGCACAGATACGCAGTATTTT CASSRSGGSTDTQYF
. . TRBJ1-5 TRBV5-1 TGCGCCAGCCAAGTTCGGGGGAGCACAGGGATAAACGATCAGCCCCAGCATTTT CASQVRGSTGINDQPQHF
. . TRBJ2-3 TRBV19 TGTGCCAGTAGTATTTATCACCGCGGACAGACTAGCACAGATACGCAGTATTTT CASSIYHRGQTSTDTQYF
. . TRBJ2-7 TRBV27 TGTGCCAGCAGTGGGAGGGACAGGTACAACGAGCAGTACTTC CASSGRDRYNEQYF
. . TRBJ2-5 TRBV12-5 TGTGCTAGTGGTCCGGACAGAGAGACCCAGTACTTC CASGPDRETQYF
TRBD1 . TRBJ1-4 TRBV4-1 TGCGCCAGCAGCAGTGGCCGGGACAGGGTTAATGAAAAACTGTTTTTT CASSSGRDRVNEKLFF
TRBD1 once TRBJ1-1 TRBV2 TGTGCCACCGAACAACAGGGGGCGAACACTGAAGCTTTCTTT CATEQQGANTEAFF
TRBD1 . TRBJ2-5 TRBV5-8 TGTGCCAGCAGCTTGGGGGCAGGGGGCCACCAAGAGACCCAGTACTTC CASSLGAGGHQETQYF
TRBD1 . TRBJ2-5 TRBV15 TGTGCCACCAGCAGAGTGAGTTGGGACAGGGAAGAGACCCAGTACTTC CATSRVSWDREETQYF
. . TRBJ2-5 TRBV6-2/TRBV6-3 TGTGCCAGCAGTTACGCGGCAGGGGAGCCCCAAGTAAAGACCCAGTACTTC CASSYAAGEPQVKTQYF
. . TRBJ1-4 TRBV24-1 TGTGCCACAGCTACAGAGGGTACAGAGGTCAATGAAAAACTGTTTTTT CATATEGTEVNEKLFF
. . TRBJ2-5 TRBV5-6 TGTGCCAGCAGCTTGGCAGGCTGGGAGCGGAAAATGAAAGAGACCCAGTACTTC CASSLAGWERKMKETQYF
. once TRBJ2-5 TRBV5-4 TGTGCCAGCAGCTTAAGGACAGAAGAGACCCAGTACTTC CASSLRTEETQYF
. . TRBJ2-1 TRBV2 TGTGCCAGCAGGGGCGGGAACTACAATGAGCAGTTCTTC CASRGGNYNEQFF
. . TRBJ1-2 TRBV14 TGTGCCAGCAGCCCGTCCGTCTATGGCTACACCTTC CASSPSVYGYTF
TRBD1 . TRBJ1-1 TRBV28 TGTGCCAGCAGGACGTTGCAGGGGGGGGGCACTGAAGCTTTCTTT CASRTLQGGGTEAFF
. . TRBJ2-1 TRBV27 TGTGCCAGTCGAGGGTACGGGGGCAATGAGCAGTTCTTC CASRGYGGNEQFF
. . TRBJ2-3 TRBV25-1 TGTGCCAGCTCAGGGACTGCTAGCACAGATACGCAGTATTTT CASSGTASTDTQYF
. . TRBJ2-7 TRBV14 TGTGCCAGCAGCCAACAGCACGGCTCCGAGCAGTACTTC CASSQQHGSEQYF
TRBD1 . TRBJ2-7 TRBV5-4 TGTGCCAGCAGCCGGACAGGGAGCTCCTACGAGCAGTACTTC CASSRTGSSYEQYF
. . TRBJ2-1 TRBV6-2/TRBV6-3 TGTGCCAGCAGTTACGGTTCAAACAATGAGCAGTTCTTC CASSYGSNNEQFF
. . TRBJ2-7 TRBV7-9 TGTGCCAGCAGAGCACGGCGGGCAACGGACGAGCAGTACTTC CASRARRATDEQYF
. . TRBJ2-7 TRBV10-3 TGTGCCATCAGTGACCCCAGCGCCCAATACGAGCAGTACTTC CAISDPSAQYEQYF
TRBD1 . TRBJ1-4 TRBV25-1 TGTGCCAGCAGAAGAAGGCCCGGGACAGGGAATGAAAAACTGTTTTTT CASRRRPGTGNEKLFF
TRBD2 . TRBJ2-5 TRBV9 TGTGCCAGCAGCGTAGGAACTAGCGGGACGGAGACCCAGTACTTC CASSVGTSGTETQYF
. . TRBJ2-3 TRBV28 TGTGCCAGCAGGGTGGGGGGCTTCGTGGATACGCAGTATTTT CASRVGGFVDTQYF